What follows describes a single T cell receptor beta chain. This clonotype has at least ten counts. Its antigen remains unidentified. No base qualities exist here, and no much larger clone lies one base off it. Libraries were built with 5' RACE. Data came from a NextSeq 500. In the TCR library protocol, unique molecular identifiers were attached to individual cDNA molecules to correct for PCR bias and sequencing error. Both TCR alpha and beta chains were sequenced, and tight co-correlation was observed between alpha and beta sequence abundances in each sample. The published analysis was carried out like this. Decombinator V4 was used to annotate the V gene, J gene and CDR3 of the TCR sequences. Expanded TCRs were defined as changing significantly between any two time points under a Poisson model with p below 0.0001. Abundances of TCRs were expressed as counts per million after normalisation to the total number of TCRs sequenced in each sample. TRAV1-2 paired with TRAJ12, TRAJ20 or TRAJ33 defined MAIT TCRs, while TRAV10 paired with TRAJ18 defined iNKT TCRs. A search of VDJdb, accessed on 1 November 2021, was run for TCRs annotated to CMV, EBV and SARS-CoV-2, with TCRs annotated for multiple antigens excluded. TCRdb cleaned the public reads at Q25 with fastp, built clones with MiXCR and kept in-frame beta chains. CDR3 protein sequences are deduplicated, and each keeps its most common genes and DNA. The V and J calls follow TCRdb's processing rather than the paper's. The sample contains 30,000 to 40,000 distinct CDR3 sequences, approximately 5.8% of them found a single time. Of the sample, less than 8.5% is held by the ten largest clones.

The data originate from a study of early T cells in non-severe SARS-CoV-2 infection (dated by TCRdb to about 2021). General notes on the study: TCR sequencing used bulk RNA from unsorted whole blood, so alpha and beta chains could not be paired.

What the study reported, not specific to this receptor: VDJdb matching was skewed toward anti-spike CD8 responses and likely underestimated virus-specific expansions, missing private and CD4 specificities.

The V end loses 1 base and the J end loses 1 base, and a stretch of 10 bases separates them. The CDR3 runs 15 residues from the cysteine to the phenylalanine. The DNA shown is the 45-base CDR3, in frame from base 1. For CDR1 and CDR2, the germline V gene lists SGHVS and FNYEAQ. A case-control design nested within a healthcare worker cohort in London, UK, was used, with weekly nasopharyngeal swab PCR tests and blood sampling performed. Between 23 and 31 March 2020, the week of the UK lockdown, healthcare workers were enrolled and then followed up weekly for as long as 16 weeks. This sequence uses TRBV7-6 and TRBJ1-1; the D gene is unclear. The receptor's source is an adult who was a healthcare worker with PCR-confirmed SARS-CoV-2 infection or an uninfected control (not recorded which). The specimen was whole blood. The nucleotides read TGTGCCAGCAGCTTAGTAGGGCGGACGAACACTGAAGCTTTCTTT. This sequence encodes CASSLVGRTNTEAFF.